This T cell receptor (beta chain) derives from a study of tumor-infiltrating lymphocytes in localized non-small cell lung cancer. Overall study: Each patient gave resected tumor and non-adjacent uninvolved lung tissue. Study-level findings and limits: TCR sequencing covered a subset of patients with enough tissue.

Repertoires were generated with immunoSEQ multiplex PCR, while TCRdb's copy carries only in-frame clones and drops some. The sample consists of more than 10,000 clones, 75% to 85% of them appearing once. Note on this clone: The antigen remains unidentified.

Germline V gene data show CDR1 as SGHTA and CDR2 as FQGNSA. This CDR3 spans 16 amino acids. The ends lost 2 bases at V and 6 bases at J; junction bases unmatched: 11. This clonotype was sampled from a human donor with non-small cell lung cancer. The gene calls are TRBV7-2 and TRBJ2-3, with 7 bases matching TRBD2. The sequenced sample was lung tumor tissue. The CDR3 spells CASSLIGGSKADTQYF. The CDR3 DNA sequence: TGTGCCAGCAGCTTAATTGGCGGGAGTAAGGCGGATACGCAGTATTTT.